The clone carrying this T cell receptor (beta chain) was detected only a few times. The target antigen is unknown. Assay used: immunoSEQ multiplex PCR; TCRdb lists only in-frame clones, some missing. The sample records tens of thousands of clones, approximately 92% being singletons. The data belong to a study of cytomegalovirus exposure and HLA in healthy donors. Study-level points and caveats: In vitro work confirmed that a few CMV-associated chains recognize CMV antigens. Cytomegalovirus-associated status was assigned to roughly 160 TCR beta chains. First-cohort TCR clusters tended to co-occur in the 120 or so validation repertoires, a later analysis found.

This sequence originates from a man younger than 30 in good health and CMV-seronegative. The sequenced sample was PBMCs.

The CDR3 region is CASSLVAGNEQFF. CDR3 DNA sequence: TGTGCCAGCAGCTTAGTGGCGGGCAATGAGCAGTTCTTC. This rearrangement joins TRBV5-6 to TRBJ2-1, with a tentative D call TRBD2 (5 bases). CDR1 SGHDT and CDR2 YYEEEE come from the germline V gene. The CDR3 extends over 13 amino acids. V lost 2 bases and J lost 6, with 9 bases in between.